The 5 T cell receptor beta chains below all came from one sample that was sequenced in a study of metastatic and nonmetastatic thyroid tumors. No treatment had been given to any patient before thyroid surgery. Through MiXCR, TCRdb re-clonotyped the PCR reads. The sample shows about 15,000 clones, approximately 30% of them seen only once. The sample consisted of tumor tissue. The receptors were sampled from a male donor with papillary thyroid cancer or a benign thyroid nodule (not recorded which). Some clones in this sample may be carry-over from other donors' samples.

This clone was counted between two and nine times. CDR3 coding DNA: TGTGCCAGCAGTCTCAGCCGAACGAACACCGGGGAGCTGTTTTTT. It translates to CASSLSRTNTGELFF. The chain links TRBV27 to TRBJ2-2; D gene unclear. The ends were cut back, 5 bases at V and 0 bases at J, with 10 bases in the middle. The germline V gene has CDR1 MNHEY and CDR2 SMNVEV (reference sequence). The CDR3 is 15 amino acids.

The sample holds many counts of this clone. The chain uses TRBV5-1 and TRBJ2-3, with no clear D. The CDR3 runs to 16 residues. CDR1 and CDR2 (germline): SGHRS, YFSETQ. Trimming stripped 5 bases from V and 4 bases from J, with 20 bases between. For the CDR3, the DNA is TGCGCCAGCAGACGGTTACCGGGCTCCTCTCCAGATACGCAGTATTTT. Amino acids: CASRRLPGSSPDTQYF.

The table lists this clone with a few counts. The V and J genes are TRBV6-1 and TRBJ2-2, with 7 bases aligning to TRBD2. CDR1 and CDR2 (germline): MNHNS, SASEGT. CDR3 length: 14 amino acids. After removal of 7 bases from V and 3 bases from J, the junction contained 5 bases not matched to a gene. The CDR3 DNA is TGTGCCAGCATGAGACTAGCATACACCGGGGAGCTGTTTTTT. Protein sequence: CASMRLAYTGELFF.

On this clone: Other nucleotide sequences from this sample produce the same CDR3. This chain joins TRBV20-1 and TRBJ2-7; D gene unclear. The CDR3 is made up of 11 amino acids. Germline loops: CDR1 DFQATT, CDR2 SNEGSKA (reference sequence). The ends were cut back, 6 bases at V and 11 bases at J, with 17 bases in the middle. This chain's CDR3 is CSASPGTLEYF. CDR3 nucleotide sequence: TGCAGTGCGAGCCCCGGTACTTTGGAGTACTTC.

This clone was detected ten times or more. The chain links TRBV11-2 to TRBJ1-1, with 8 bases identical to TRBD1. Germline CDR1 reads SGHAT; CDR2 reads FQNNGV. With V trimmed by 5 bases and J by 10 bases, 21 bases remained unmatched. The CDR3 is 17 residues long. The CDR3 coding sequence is TGTGCCAGCAGCCTAACCACGTCCGGGACAGGTAGTTTAGGAGCTTTCTTT. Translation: CASSLTTSGTGSLGAFF.